This T cell receptor beta chain came from a study of blood T cell repertoires in COVID-19 (dated by TCRdb to about 2020). In terms of the full investigation: The collaborator samples originated in the United States, Italy and Spain and spanned the acute and convalescent phases of COVID-19. The prospective study material was composed of cDNA or gDNA derived from T cells, B-cell-depleted T cells, or PBMCs. The dataset comprised deeply sampled blood TCRbeta repertoires from subjects exposed to, actively infected with, or recovered from COVID-19. The repertoires were released in a freely available public database meant as a resource for research on the immune response to SARS-CoV-2. Samples were obtained from the ongoing ImmuneRACE study (first 160 participants) and from 950 to 1,500 subjects provided by 6 global collaborators. Sample metadata almost always included a de-identified subject ID, COVID-19 status, age in years and sex. Where HLA class I and class II types were available, the types were taken from metadata supplied by the sample provider, not from assay-based typing.

Worth noting for this clone: The antigen it recognizes is unknown. Base quality data are lacking; no much larger clone is found one base away.

General study outcomes and caveats: The quantity of clinical and demographic metadata differed by source and by participant and was supplied without curation.

Whole blood was collected in K2EDTA tubes by collaborating institutions according to the institutions' own protocols. For TCRbeta analysis, collaborators shipped samples as frozen whole blood, isolated PBMCs, or DNA extracted from either of those sample types. Including cysteine and phenylalanine, the CDR3 has 14 amino acids. CDR3 DNA only is kept here, 42 bases in frame from base 1. V trim: 4 bases; J trim: 3 bases; unmatched bases: 3. The CDR1 and CDR2 encoded by the germline V gene (reference sequence) are LGHDT and YNNKEL. TCRbeta CDR3 regions were amplified from genomic DNA by means of the immunoSEQ Assay, a bias-controlled multiplex PCR. On the study's bioinformatics: The number of nucleated cells in each sample was estimated by amplification of reference gene primers within the assay. To quantify the absolute abundance of each unique TCRbeta CDR3 rearrangement, sequence reads were collapsed and filtered. For each sample, productive Simpson clonality was calculated as the square root of Simpson's diversity index across productive rearrangements. In TCRdb, the immuneACCESS table is reduced to in-frame sequences with V and J assigned. These tables do not hold every clone; where another copy was compared, an unresolved V gene accounts for under half, and the others remain unexplained. The V and J calls and clone size were taken over from that table, and D and trimming were inferred from the DNA. The sample data list around 190,000 clones, and around 89% of these were observed just once. The ten largest make up less than 5.5% of the sample.

The TCR comes from a human donor in a cohort sampled during active COVID-19. Specimen: peripheral blood. The sequence is built from TRBV3-1 (or the pseudogene TRBV3-2) and TRBJ1-3; 7 nucleotides in the junction match TRBD1. The CDR3 region: CASSPSGGGNTIYF. The sequenced DNA is TGTGCCAGCAGCCCTTCAGGGGGTGGAAACACCATATATTTT.